Below, one T cell receptor (beta chain) is given with its context. The data were taken from a study of OX40 agonist ivuxolimab in advanced cancers. Study context: Patients got intravenous ivuxolimab at 0.01 to 10 mg/kg every 2 weeks.

Data came from immunoSEQ multiplex PCR; TCRdb stores just in-frame clones and leaves some out. In the table there are about 94,000 clones, around nine tenths of which are singletons. Germline V gives CDR1 SGHTA, CDR2 FQGNSA. V gave up 0 bases and J gave up 5 bases; unmatched junction bases: 6. CDR3 length: 15 amino acids. This chain uses TRBV7-2 with TRBJ2-5; 7 positions agree with TRBD2. The specimen was CD4+ or CD8+ T cells sorted from blood, collected in a trial of the OX40 agonist ivuxolimab. This clonotype was obtained from an adult with an advanced solid tumor such as melanoma, head and neck, liver or kidney cancer. The chain's CDR3 is CASSLAGNSGETQYF. The DNA of the CDR3 is TGTGCCAGCAGCTTAGCGGGGAATAGCGGGGAGACCCAGTACTTC. Full variable domain (missing parts from reference TRBV7-2 and TRBJ2-5): GAGVSQSPSNKVTEKGKDVELRCDPISGHTALYWYRQSLGQGLEFLIYFQGNSAPDKSGLPSDRFSAERTGGSVSTLTIQRTQQEDSAVYLCASSLAGNSGETQYFGPGTRLLVL.